This T cell receptor (beta chain) originates from a study of cytomegalovirus exposure and HLA in healthy donors. PCR used 60 Vbeta primers and 13 Jbeta primers. Generated by immunoSEQ multiplex PCR, the TCRdb table keeps only in-frame clones and is missing some. The sample has 90,000 to 140,000 clones, over 75% seen once. The germline gives CDR1 SGHTA, CDR2 FQGNSA. The CDR3 consists of 14 residues. V trimming: 3 bases; J trimming: 6 bases; junction bases outside the gene matches: 2. This TCR was sampled from a man in his thirties or forties in good health and CMV-seropositive. The sequencing input was PBMCs. This chain links TRBV7-2 with TRBJ1-2; TRBD1 matches at 12 bases. This CDR3 reads CASSLGQGADGYTF. CDR3 in DNA: TGTGCCAGCAGCTTGGGACAGGGGGCGGATGGCTACACCTTC.